The source of this T cell receptor beta chain is a study of cytomegalovirus exposure and HLA in healthy donors (TCRdb year 2017). In terms of the full investigation: In an earlier analysis of fewer than 750 of the donors, about 260 Gb of sequence data and 117 million unique TCR beta sequences from about 179 million T cells were reported. To decide whether each TCR beta V gene segment behaved as functional or pseudogenic, an earlier analysis of some 600 of the donors relied on high-throughput TCR beta sequencing. Rather than drawing on any new phenotypic data, the later analysis identified candidate immune exposures from TCR beta sequences and the way those sequences occurred across donors. In a later genetic analysis, genome-wide SNP genotypes for 398 of the 666 donors were used, and that subset was treated as a discovery cohort. The study aimed to test whether cataloging public T cell receptors could reveal signatures of past pathogen exposure. Donor age, sex, ethnicity and CMV serostatus were compiled together with the repertoire data. Every discovery cohort repertoire had been produced on one sequencing platform. Of the 300 to 500 genotyped donors, more than 75% were placed in the genetic ancestry cluster associated with self-reported Caucasian donors. About 5 DR-DQ haplotypes were handled as single units for association and clustering, since linkage in the cohort was strong. The number of typed donors differed by locus: roughly 629-640 for A, B, C, DRB1 and DQB1; approximately 520 for DQA1; fewer than 610 for DPA1; and some 450 for DPB1. A separate validation cohort of over a hundred different subjects was used in addition to the 666-subject first cohort. Among 398 genotyped donors of the cohort, an average of approximately 240,000 unique TCR beta nucleotide sequences were sequenced per donor, roughly a sixth of them non-productive. Both class I and class II loci were covered by HLA typing, at four-digit resolution. A later analysis re-examined previously published TCR beta repertoires from more than 600 donors and added high-resolution HLA genotyping to investigate patterns of TCR occurrence. The T cell repertoires of 666 subjects were profiled by immunosequencing and related to cytomegalovirus serostatus. High-throughput TCR immunosequencing, statistical association of individual TCRs with disease status, and machine learning were combined to predict cytomegalovirus infection status. Roughly 300 gigabases of sequencing data and around 88 million unique TCR sequences made up an early release that covered approximately 620 HLA-typed donors.

A note on this clone: Its antigen target is currently unknown. Base qualities are missing; no much larger clone stands one base away.

In total, approximately 610 healthy bone marrow donors made up the cohort. At the time of sampling, every cohort member was nominally healthy, though immune exposures that went unrecorded were likely present. The donor was CMV seronegative and belonged to the group of 352 seronegative cohort members. A peripheral blood sample was collected from each donor, and TCR beta sequencing was performed on peripheral blood mononuclear cells. Genomic DNA extraction from the blood cell samples was performed with the Qiagen DNeasy Blood Extraction Kit. Library method: the immunoSEQ multiplex PCR assay. The multiplex PCR relied on a mix of 60 forward primers for TCR Vbeta segments and 13 reverse primers for TCR Jbeta segments. Amplification of the CDR3 region of rearranged TCR beta genes was performed with a multiplex PCR assay on genomic DNA. The amplified TCR beta libraries were sequenced on the Illumina HiSeq System as 87-base-pair reads. In the paper's pipeline: Across the 700 or so repertoires, a later analysis counted tens of millions of unique TCR beta chains, about 10 million of which were shared by at least two donors. Raw reads were error-corrected and collapsed into unique sequences by a nearest-neighbor algorithm in which closely related sequences were merged to remove PCR and sequencing errors. Alignment of CDR3 sequences to IMGT reference sequences was used to assign V, D and J gene segments. For a sequence to be retained, a match of at least six nucleotides was required to both a V gene segment and a J gene segment. A rearrangement was called productive if the CDR3 had no stop codons and remained in frame with V and J, and every other rearrangement was called non-productive. Following IMGT convention, CDR3 was defined as the stretch from the second conserved V-encoded cysteine up to the conserved J-encoded phenylalanine. The earlier analysis of approximately 500 of the donors excluded sequences that lacked an unambiguous match to a single V gene segment. An earlier analysis of some 500 of the donors classified V segments as functional when productive rearrangements were above 56.7% and as segregating when the standard deviation between donors was above 5%. To diagnose cytomegalovirus status from the catalog of TCR beta chain sequences, a statistical classification framework was built. In a later analysis, V and J genes were assigned by comparing TCR nucleotide sequences against IMGT/GENE-DB human TR gene sequences. In a later analysis, CDR3 sequences and most-parsimonious VDJ recombination scenarios were assigned using the TCRdist pipeline. A later analysis defined each TCR beta chain by its CDR3 amino acid sequence plus V-gene family, and excluded reads lacking a unique V-gene family. As a way to deal with suspected cross-contamination and a sequencing artifact, a later analysis dropped 450 to 700 nucleotide sequences that were highly shared and had low generation probability. In a later analysis, a clonal expansion index was calculated for each public chain from normalized within-repertoire ranks of inferred template counts. Generation probabilities in a later analysis came from a VDJ recombination model fitted to out-of-frame rearrangements, and those results were checked against IGoR. A later analysis scored TCR-TCR, TCR-HLA and TCR-CMV co-occurrence with hypergeometric tests, applying a repertoire-size bias correction to TCR pairs. False discovery rates were estimated in a later analysis by permuting HLA or CMV assignments 20 times. In a later analysis, co-occurring TCRs were grouped with DBSCAN, and TCRdist sequence similarity was added when clustering was performed within HLA-allele-positive subsets. Repertoires with fewer than 30,000 or more than 120,000 public chains, plus five repertoires with anomalous nucleotide sharing, were excluded from co-occurrence clustering. As stored in TCRdb, this immuneACCESS dataset retains in-frame rearrangements with V and J assigned. A fraction of the clones does not appear; measured against another copy, unresolved V genes explain less than half of the discrepancy, and the remainder lacks a known reason. V, J and clone size reflect that table, while D and trimming were determined from the DNA. The sample includes a few hundred thousand clones, with 75% to 80% observed a single time. Clones ranked in the top ten supply around 1.8% of the sample.

The study at large found these results: In both the original and validation cohorts, the classifier was reported to diagnose cytomegalovirus status with high specificity and sensitivity. The sequencing pipeline was judged likely to have produced a cluster of highly shared sequence variants as a technical artifact. A few of the identified cytomegalovirus-associated TCR beta chains were confirmed in vitro to be specific for cytomegalovirus antigens. Most TCR sequences were seen in very few donors, while some public TCRs were found in many individuals. When HLA alleles, especially DR and DQ, strongly co-occurred, attributing TCR associations to individual alleles was difficult. Compared with equally common non-associated chains, HLA-associated TCR beta chains in a later analysis were more clonally expanded and had lower generation probabilities. In a later analysis, several top co-occurrence clusters were reported to appear linked to parvovirus B19, influenza, CMV and Epstein-Barr virus. The 87-base-pair reads could not distinguish some IMGT-functional V segments, including TRBV6-2 and TRBV6-3, so those segments were excluded. According to a later analysis, TCR association rates differed among HLA loci, with DRB1 alleles showing the most associated TCRs and HLA-C alleles showing the fewest. Roughly uniform sequencing depth across donors was assumed in presence/absence analyses, although this assumption may not hold. Because some donors lacked HLA typing at each locus, the association tests relied only on the typed subset. Most CMV-associated TCR beta chains appeared to be HLA-restricted in a later analysis, and the HLA associations seemed to be driven largely by CMV exposure. A further reported finding was that TCR beta sequences accurately predicted the HLA-A and HLA-B alleles for most subjects in the first cohort. The study gave a list of 150 to 200 TCR beta chains associated with cytomegalovirus. The authors suggested that the approach could potentially be generalized to other disease states and immunological phenotypes. Because counts were too low, 15 to 20 rarely observed V segments, including chromosome 9 orphons, were excluded from the earlier analysis of some 540 of the donors. In a later genetic analysis, fewer N-insertions in productive TCRs were reported among donors in an Asian-associated ancestry cluster than the approximately 710-donor mean. V-gene and J-gene trimming of TCR beta chains was associated with a missense DCLRE1C variant in a later genetic analysis, and the association was replicated in an independent cohort. Linkage disequilibrium might explain the correlated functional status among segregating V segments, but an unknown experimental factor could not be ruled out. Only TCR beta chains were sequenced in this cohort, and the absence of alpha or paired-chain data limited detectable features. CMV serostatus was the only immune exposure information available for the cohort. A later analysis associated 15,000 or so TCR beta sequences with specific HLA alleles at a false discovery rate of 0.05. Broadly in line with IMGT annotations, most TCR beta V segments showed up in productive rearrangements about 90% or about 30% of the time in an earlier analysis of 450 to 750 of the donors.

The CDR3 holds 15 amino acids from the cysteine to the phenylalanine. Only the CDR3 DNA is retained, 45 bases long and in frame from the first base. The CDR1 and CDR2 encoded by the germline V gene are KGHSY and FQNENV. The germline ends are 12 bases apart after V is trimmed by 0 bases and J by 3 bases. The material sequenced was PBMCs. Here the chain combines TRBV16 and TRBJ2-7, with the D segment identity uncertain. The clonotype originates from a young man in good health and CMV-seronegative. The CDR3 here reads CASSQSSQASYEQYF. The nucleotides are TGTGCCAGCAGCCAATCGTCTCAGGCGAGCTACGAGCAGTACTTC.